One and the same sample provided the 9 T cell receptor beta chains below, sequenced in a study of blood T cell repertoires in COVID-19. Only in-frame clones appear in the TCRdb table, and some are missing; sequencing was by immunoSEQ multiplex PCR. Of more than 15,000 clones detected, around 85% appear once; the ten largest clones hold around 13%. What was sequenced was peripheral blood. These receptors all stem from a man aged 35-49 years with active or convalescent COVID-19.

The chain employs TRBV9 and TRBJ2-1; D is possibly TRBD1 (6 bases). The CDR3 runs 15 residues. Germline CDR1 SGDLS, CDR2 YYNGEE. The V end lost 3 bases, the J end lost 2 bases, and 12 bases lay between the germline ends. The CDR3 nucleotides are TGTGCCAGCAGCGCCCAGGGGAATCCCTACAATGAGCAGTTCTTC. Protein sequence: CASSAQGNPYNEQFF.

The J gene is TRBJ1-1, the V gene TRBV11-2; D gene uncertain. The CDR3 runs to 14 residues. Trimming cost V 1 base and J 3 bases, with 9 bases left between them. CDR1 SGHAT and CDR2 FQNNGV come from the germline V gene. The CDR3 nucleotides read TGTGCCAGCAGCTTAGTATCGAGTGACACTGAAGCTTTCTTT. It translates to CASSLVSSDTEAFF.

The chain has TRBV5-1 and TRBJ1-1; D gene ambiguous. The CDR3 spans 14 residues. Trimming shortened V by 0 bases and J by 0 bases, and 6 bases separated the two germline ends. Germline CDR1 is SGHRS and CDR2 is YFSETQ. The CDR3 here is CASSLARMNTEAFF. The CDR3 DNA reads TGCGCCAGCAGCTTGGCCAGAATGAACACTGAAGCTTTCTTT.

The V call is TRBV11-2, the J call TRBJ2-3, with TRBD1 as a possible D gene (6 bases). V was shortened by 3 bases and J by 14 bases, with 15 bases between the two germline ends. The germline V gene has CDR1 SGHAT and CDR2 FQNNGV. The CDR3 loop spans 12 amino acids. CDR3 residues: CASSFAGVGLYF. DNA for the CDR3: TGTGCCAGCAGCTTTGCAGGGGTTGGGCTGTATTTT.

The CDR3 spells CASTVNTEAFF. The CDR3 bases are TGTGCCAGCACTGTGAACACTGAAGCTTTCTTT. This chain connects TRBV2 to TRBJ1-1; D not certain. Deletions cut 7 bases from V and 0 bases from J, with 3 bases between. Germline CDR1 is SNHLY and CDR2 is FYNNEI. The CDR3 sequence is 11 residues long.

The V gene is TRBV6-5, the J gene TRBJ1-2; 8 positions match TRBD1. Per germline, CDR1 MNHEY and CDR2 SVGAGI. Losses at the gene ends were 5 bases for V and 4 bases for J; bases not matched to a gene: 3. This CDR3 spans 13 amino acids. The CDR3 reads CASSMTGVYGYTF. The CDR3 coding sequence is TGTGCCAGCAGTATGACAGGGGTCTATGGCTACACCTTC.

This clone was counted a single time. This rearrangement joins TRBV9 to TRBJ2-2; 8 nucleotides line up with TRBD1. Trimming cost V 7 bases and J 2 bases; bases outside gene matches: 4. This CDR3 has 14 amino acids. In germline, CDR1 is SGDLS, CDR2 YYNGEE. The CDR3 protein is CASRGQANTGELFF. The CDR3 region has the DNA TGTGCCAGCCGGGGACAGGCCAACACCGGGGAGCTGTTTTTT.

The chain joins TRBV6-4 to TRBJ2-1; TRBD2 matches at 11 bases. In germline, CDR1 is MRHNA, CDR2 SNTAGT. This CDR3 comprises 15 residues. V gave up 3 bases and J gave up 5 bases; unmatched junction bases: 3. The chain's CDR3 is CASSETSGAHNEQFF. Written as DNA, the CDR3 is TGTGCCAGCAGTGAGACTAGCGGGGCACACAATGAGCAGTTCTTC.

J is TRBJ1-2 and V is TRBV19; 12 bases map to TRBD1. The germline gives CDR1 LNHDA, CDR2 SQIVND (reference sequence). The CDR3 sequence is 16 residues long. V was pared by 5 bases and J by 4 bases, with 8 bases of the junction left unmatched. The CDR3, as DNA: TGTGCCAGTAGTGTCCGGGACAGGGGGCAGAGCTATGGCTACACCTTC. This encodes CASSVRDRGQSYGYTF.